The clone carrying this T cell receptor beta chain was detected many times. The sample originates from a study of neurological immune-mediated disorders. The V gene's germline CDR1 is SGHVS and CDR2 FQNEAQ. The V gene lost 1 base and the J gene lost 6 bases, with 13 bases spanning the gap. The CDR3 loop spans 15 amino acids. Time point reported: longitudinal time-point 1 (baseline). Healthy controls were blood bank volunteers in Maryland, USA. TCRdb redid the calling of the 5' RACE reads with MiXCR, one entry per CDR3 protein. This table has around 76,000 distinct CDR3 sequences, roughly a tenth appearing once.

This clonotype was sampled from a man aged 25-45 years in good health. The sequenced sample was PBMCs. This rearrangement joins TRBV7-8 to TRBJ1-5, with D perhaps TRBD1 (5 bases). Here the CDR3 reads CASSLDSGVTQPQHF. CDR3 in DNA: TGTGCCAGCAGCTTAGATTCGGGGGTCACTCAGCCCCAGCATTTT. The variable domain in full, completed from reference TRBV7-8 and TRBJ1-5, reads GAGVSQSPRYKVAKRGQDVALRCDPISGHVSLFWYQQALGQGPEFLTYFQNEAQLDKSGLPSDRFFAERPEGSVSTLKIQRTQQEDSAVYLCASSLDSGVTQPQHFGDGTRLSIL.